This record concerns one T cell receptor beta chain sequence. The specificity of this receptor is unknown. The germline V gene gives CDR1 as MNHNS and CDR2 as SASEGT. Including the terminal cysteine and phenylalanine, the CDR3 comprises 14 residues. The record lacks a DNA sequence. The library was generated by 5' RACE. For each TCR library, 3,000 to 4,000 ng of total RNA was used. For each sample, cDNA synthesis was carried out in eight separate reactions using SMARTScribe reverse transcriptase. Unique molecular identifiers containing a 6-nucleotide sample barcode were introduced through template switching during cDNA synthesis. Amplification of TCRalpha and TCRbeta cDNA involved two nested PCRs of roughly 16 and 10 cycles, and each PCR was followed by bead purification. Before amplification, the cDNA was treated with uracil DNA-glycosylase and purified using the QIAquick PCR purification kit. The second PCR added Illumina TruSeq-compatible adapters along with sample-specific barcodes. Library quality and concentration were assessed using TapeStation and Qubit, and 5 to 6 ng of each library was pooled. Sequencing of pooled libraries was carried out on an Illumina HiSeq2500 single-index Rapid Run using 2 x 100 bp reads and custom sequencing primers. As for the authors' bioinformatics: UMI-based consensus assembly with MiGEC version 1.2.6 was used to correct PCR and sequencing errors. MiXCR version 2.1.1 was used to carry out V(D)J alignment, clonotype assembly and CDR3 extraction. To normalise gene usage, clonotype sharing and MAIT/NKT TCR abundance, the top 1000, 10 000 and 20 000 clonotypes in each sample were analysed. After downsampling to 27 000 UMIs, diversity was calculated as the inverse Simpson index using the vegan R package. Paired Mann-Whitney U tests were applied to discordant twin pairs, with Benjamini-Hochberg correction for multiple testing. TCRdb reprocessed the sequencing reads and holds a single record per CDR3 protein sequence, with no DNA. None of the V and J calls come from the authors' own analysis; TCRdb made them. This sample's table has entries for approximately 420,000 distinct CDR3 sequences. Less than 2.5% of the sample is in the top ten clones.

This sample was included in a study of monozygotic twins with inflammatory bowel disease (dated by TCRdb to between 2018 and 2021). In the study overall: A total of roughly 28 monozygotic twin pairs were included in the full study, comprising nine German pairs (four IBD-concordant, five IBD-discordant) and 19 IBD-discordant Danish pairs. Disease-associated traits were sought mainly through comparisons between IBD patients and their genetically identical healthy co-twins within discordant pairs. Each individual had, on average, about 151 000 unique TCRalpha sequences and 181 000 unique TCRbeta sequences available for analysis.

From each donor, an approximately 2.3 ml peripheral blood sample was collected into PAXgene tubes and kept at -80 degrees C. Without any T cell sorting, total RNA was extracted from whole blood using the PAXgene blood miRNA kit on an automated QIAcube. Deep TCRalpha and TCRbeta repertoire profiling with unique molecular barcoding was performed on peripheral blood of monozygotic twin pairs concordant or discordant for inflammatory bowel disease. Smoking habits were recorded for all twin pairs, and each individual was classified as a current, former or never smoker. Study-level results and caveats: Because patients were on differing immunosuppressive treatments, the repertoires may have picked up extra background noise and inter-individual variability. The results gave no support for a single strong signal or clonotype linked to IBD. Different T cell subtypes could not be distinguished in the analysis. TCRbeta repertoire diversity, by inverse Simpson index, was decreased in IBD patients compared with their healthy co-twins. IBD patients shared fewer clonotypes with other individuals than healthy twins did, most markedly in patients showing signs of disease activity. Concordant and discordant twins showed no difference in repertoire similarity, possibly because of limited statistical power.

The sequence was obtained from a human donor with ulcerative colitis or Crohn's disease, or a healthy co-twin of an affected twin (not recorded which). The V and J genes are TRBV6-1 and TRBJ2-5; TCRdb proposes TRBD1, but this gene call is untestable without DNA. What was sequenced was blood. The CDR3 protein: CASRLDRGTETQYF.